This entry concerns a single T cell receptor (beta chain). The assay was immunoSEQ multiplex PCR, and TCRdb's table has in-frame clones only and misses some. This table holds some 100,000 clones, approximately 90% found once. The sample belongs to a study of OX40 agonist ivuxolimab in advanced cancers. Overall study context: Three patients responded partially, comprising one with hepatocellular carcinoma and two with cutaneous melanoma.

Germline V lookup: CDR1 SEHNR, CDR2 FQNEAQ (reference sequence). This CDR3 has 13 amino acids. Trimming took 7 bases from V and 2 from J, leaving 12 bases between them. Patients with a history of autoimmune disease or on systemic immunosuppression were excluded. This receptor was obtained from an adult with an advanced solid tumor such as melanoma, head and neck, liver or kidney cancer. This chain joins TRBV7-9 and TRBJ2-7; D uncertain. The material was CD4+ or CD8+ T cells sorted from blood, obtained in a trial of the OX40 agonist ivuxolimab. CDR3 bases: TGTGCCAGCATTCAGGCTGGGACCTACGAGCAGTACTTC. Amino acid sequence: CASIQAGTYEQYF.